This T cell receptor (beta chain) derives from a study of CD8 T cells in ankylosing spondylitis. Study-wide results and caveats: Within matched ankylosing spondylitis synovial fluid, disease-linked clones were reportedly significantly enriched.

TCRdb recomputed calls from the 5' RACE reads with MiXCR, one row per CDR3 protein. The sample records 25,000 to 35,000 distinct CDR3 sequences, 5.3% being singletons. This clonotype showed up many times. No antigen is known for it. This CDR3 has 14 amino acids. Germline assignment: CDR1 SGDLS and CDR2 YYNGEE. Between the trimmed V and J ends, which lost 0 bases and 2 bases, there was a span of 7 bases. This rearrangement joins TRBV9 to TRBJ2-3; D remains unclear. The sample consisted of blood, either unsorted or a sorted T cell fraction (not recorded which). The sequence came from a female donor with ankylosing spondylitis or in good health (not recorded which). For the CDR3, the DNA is TGTGCCAGCAGCGTAGAACGCCTCACAGATACGCAGTATTTT. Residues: CASSVERLTDTQYF.